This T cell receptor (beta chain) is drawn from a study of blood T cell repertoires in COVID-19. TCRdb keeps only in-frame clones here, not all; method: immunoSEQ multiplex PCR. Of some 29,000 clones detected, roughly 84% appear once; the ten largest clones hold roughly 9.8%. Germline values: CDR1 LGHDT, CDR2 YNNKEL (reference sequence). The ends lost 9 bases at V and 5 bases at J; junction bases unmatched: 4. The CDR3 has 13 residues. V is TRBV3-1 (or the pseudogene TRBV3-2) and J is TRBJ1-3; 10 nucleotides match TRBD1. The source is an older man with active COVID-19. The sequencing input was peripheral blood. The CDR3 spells CASRQGARNTIYF. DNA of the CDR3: TGTGCCAGTCGACAGGGGGCTAGAAACACCATATATTTT.